The next 22 T cell receptor beta chains were all read from a single sample in a study of tissue T cells after allogeneic stem cell transplantation. As for time point: mouse harvest day 14 after allogeneic transplant. Each mouse received 10^7 T-cell-depleted marrow cells plus 10^6 splenic CD5+ T cells by tail vein. Generated by immunoSEQ multiplex PCR, the TCRdb table keeps only in-frame clones and is missing some. The sample lists approximately 1,000 clones; 40% to 50% were seen once. Material: spleen. The receptors were sampled from a female BALB/c mouse given C57BL/6 T cells with graft-versus-host disease after an allogeneic hematopoietic cell transplant.

This clone was seen once. Genes and germline come from the mouse. Sequencing ends 1 residue short of the CDR3 end; the germline J gene provides the rest. V usage is TRBV31 and J usage is TRBJ2-7, with 10 bases identical to TRBD2. The CDR3 loop spans 15 amino acids. V shed 0 bases, J shed 4 bases, and the junction held 6 bases outside the gene matches. Germline-derived CDR1 and CDR2 are GKSSPN and SITVG. The CDR3 loop is CAWSLVGTGVYEQYF. The CDR3 DNA, read in part, is TGTGCCTGGAGTCTAGTCGGGACTGGGGTTTATGAACAGTAC.

As to this clone: Here the gene names and germline are mouse. The CDR3 end is not reached by the read, which stops 1 residue before it; the germline J gene fills it in. The chain employs TRBV16 and TRBJ2-7; D may be TRBD2 (6 bases). V was trimmed by 3 bases and J by 0 bases, leaving 9 bases between them. Per the germline V gene, CDR1 is SGHSA and CDR2 is FRNQAP. This CDR3 is 14 amino acids long. Incomplete CDR3 DNA: TGTGCAAGCAGCTTGAGTGGGGGCTCCTATGAACAGTAC. Translated, it gives CASSLSGGSYEQY. The whole CDR3 is CASSLSGGSYEQYF.

This clone ranks as large. Mouse gene names and germline throughout. The DNA ends 1 residue before the CDR3 does, and the rest of the CDR3 is filled in from the germline J gene. The V call is TRBV13-1, the J call TRBJ2-1; TRBD1 matches 12 bases. This CDR3 spans 16 amino acids. The V segment lost 3 bases and the J segment 2 bases; nucleotides outside the gene matches: 3. CDR1 is NSHNY and CDR2 is SYGAGN in the germline V gene. CDR3 bases read: TGTGCCAGCAGTGTCGGGACAGGGGGCGACTATGCTGAGCAGTTC. The encoded protein is CASSVGTGGDYAEQF. The entire CDR3 protein reads CASSVGTGGDYAEQFF.

Details on this clone: Gene names are the mouse ones. The read terminates 1 residue before the CDR3 end, so the remaining end is supplied by the germline J gene. V usage is TRBV26 and J usage is TRBJ2-5, with 9 positions matching TRBD2. CDR3 size: 12 residues. With 0 bases clipped from V and 11 bases from J, the junction kept 0 bases outside the gene matches. CDR1 and CDR2 from the germline V gene are KGHPV and FQNQEV (reference sequence). The sequenced part of the CDR3 DNA is TGTGCCAGCAGTCTGTCACTGGGGGGCCAGTAC. Amino acids: CASSLSLGGQY. The full CDR3 reads CASSLSLGGQYF.

Regarding this clone: The genes and germline here are from mouse. The CDR3 end lies 1 residue beyond the end of the read and is filled in from the germline J gene. This sequence joins TRBV13-1 and TRBJ1-6, with a tentative D call TRBD1 (5 bases). TRBJ1-6 is reported as an ORF; its role is uncertain. The germline gives CDR1 NSHNY, CDR2 SYGAGN. The CDR3 consists of 16 residues. Trimming shortened V by 2 bases and J by 0 bases, and 9 bases separated the two germline ends. CDR3 DNA, as far as it was read: TGTGCCAGCAGTGAGGGGGGGGGTTCCTATAATTCGCCCCTCTAC. Translation: CASSEGGGSYNSPLY. The full CDR3 is CASSEGGGSYNSPLYF.

This clone is large in the sample. Mouse gene names and germline throughout. Read sequence stops 1 residue before the CDR3 end, and the germline J gene provides the missing end. This chain uses TRBV20 with TRBJ2-5; D call uncertain. Deletions cut 0 bases from V and 0 bases from J, with 4 bases between. The CDR3 totals 13 residues. Germline CDR1 is GFQATS and CDR2 is STVNSAI. The CDR3 loop is CGAREVNQDTQYF. The DNA read from the CDR3 is TGTGGTGCTAGGGAGGTTAACCAAGACACCCAGTAC.

This clone was detected only once. Mouse gene names apply. The read halts 1 residue ahead of the CDR3 end, with the missing end drawn from the germline J gene. V usage is TRBV3 and J usage is TRBJ2-4; possible D gene TRBD1, 6 bases. This CDR3 region has 13 residues. Germline V CDR1 and CDR2: SNHLY, FYNGKV (reference sequence). V lost 7 bases to trimming and J lost 3 bases, with 11 bases between them. The CDR3 loop reads CASTSDRQNTLYF. The CDR3 DNA, read in part, is TGTGCCAGCACCTCGGACAGACAAAACACCTTGTAC. The whole variable domain, remainder taken from reference TRBV3 and TRBJ2-4, is GPKVLQIPSHQIIDMGQMVTLNCDPVSNHLYFYWYKQILGQQMEFLVNFYNGKVMEKSKLFKDQFSVERPDGSYFTLKIQPTALEDSAVYFCASTSDRQNTLYFGAGTRLSVL.

Concerning this clone: Genes and germline come from the mouse. The read terminates 1 residue before the CDR3 end, so the remaining end is supplied by the germline J gene. The J gene is TRBJ1-4, the V gene TRBV2, with 7 nucleotides matching TRBD1. CDR1 and CDR2 from the germline V gene are LGHNA and YSYQKL. This CDR3 is 14 amino acids long. Trimming cost V 4 bases and J 3 bases; bases outside gene matches: 2. CDR3 DNA, as far as it was read: TGTGCCAGCAGCCCTGGGACAGCCAACGAAAGATTATTT. It encodes CASSPGTANERLF. The whole CDR3 sequence reads CASSPGTANERLFF.

On this clone itself: Germline and genes here are mouse. The CDR3 extends 1 residue past the end of the read, so its final part is completed from the germline J gene. This sequence joins TRBV19 and TRBJ2-5, with D perhaps given as TRBD1 or TRBD2 (7 bases each). Germline lookup yields CDR1 FNHDT and CDR2 SITEND (reference sequence). CDR3 length: 12 residues. The V end was cut by 5 bases, the J end by 5 bases, with 9 bases between. CDR3 region: CASSRGADTQYF. CDR3 bases read: TGTGCCAGCAGCAGGGGGGCAGACACCCAGTAC.

Details on this clone: Germline and genes here are mouse. Read coverage stops 1 residue before the CDR3 terminus; the germline J gene supplies the remainder. The chain joins TRBV29 to TRBJ2-3; no reliable D call. The V end was cut by 6 bases, the J end by 3 bases, with 4 bases between. The CDR3 length is 11 residues. Germline V gives CDR1 MSHET, CDR2 SYDVDS. The covered CDR3 bases are TGTGCTAGCAGACAAGCAGAAACGCTGTAT. Protein product: CASRQAETLY. The complete CDR3 sequence is CASRQAETLYF.

This clone has only one observation. Gene names are mouse gene names. The CDR3 bases that were read are TGTGCCAGCTCTCTGGGGACCCAAGACACCCAGTAC. This sequence encodes CASSLGTQDTQY. The whole CDR3 region reads CASSLGTQDTQYF. V usage is TRBV12-1 and J usage is TRBJ2-5; D possibly matches TRBD1 or TRBD2 (5 bases each). From the germline J gene comes the end of the CDR3, since the read stops 1 residue before it. There are 13 residues in the CDR3. The V gene's germline CDR1 is SGHSN and CDR2 HYEKVE. Between the trimmed V and J ends, which lost 1 base and 2 bases, there was a span of 6 bases.

Within the sample, this clone is hyperexpanded. The gene names here belong to mouse. The read finishes 1 residue shy of the CDR3 end, and the germline J gene is used to complete it. The rearrangement uses TRBV16 and TRBJ1-2, with D perhaps TRBD1 (6 bases). V dropped 1 base and J dropped 2 bases, with 14 bases sitting between them. Germline values: CDR1 SGHSA, CDR2 FRNQAP. The CDR3 runs 16 residues. CDR3: CASSLALRDINSDYTF. CDR3 bases read: TGTGCAAGCAGCTTAGCCCTCCGGGACATCAACTCCGACTACACC.

In regard to this clone: The listed genes are named as in mouse. This CDR3 is CASSPDSSQNTLYF. Incomplete CDR3 DNA: TGTGCCAGCAGTCCAGACAGTAGTCAAAACACCTTGTAC. The chain recombines TRBV26 with TRBJ2-4, with D possibly TRBD1 on 5 matching bases. Read coverage stops 1 residue before the CDR3 terminus; the germline J gene supplies the remainder. Germline V lookup: CDR1 KGHPV, CDR2 FQNQEV (reference sequence). The length of the CDR3 is 14 residues. Trimming pared 4 bases from V and 0 bases from J, leaving 8 bases between.

This clone has a handful of counts. Mouse gene names and germline throughout. The read halts 1 residue ahead of the CDR3 end, with the missing end drawn from the germline J gene. The rearrangement uses TRBV3 and TRBJ2-7, with D unresolved. V shed 1 base and J shed 3 bases, with 10 bases lying between them. The CDR3 has 14 residues. Germline CDR1 is SNHLY and CDR2 is FYNGKV (reference sequence). CDR3 bases read: TGTGCCAGCAGCTTAGGGTCAGAAGACTATGAACAGTAC. Protein: CASSLGSEDYEQY. Given in full, the CDR3 is CASSLGSEDYEQYF.

Of note for this clone: The gene symbols are mouse symbols. The read ends 1 residue shy of where the CDR3 ends; the end is completed using the germline J gene. The chain combines TRBV16 with TRBJ1-3; D unresolved. Per the germline V gene, CDR1 is SGHSA and CDR2 is FRNQAP. The CDR3 sequence is 14 residues long. Trimming pared 0 bases from V and 0 bases from J, leaving 3 bases between. Here the CDR3 reads CASSLDSSGNTLYF. CDR3 DNA (partial): TGTGCAAGCAGCTTAGACAGTTCTGGAAATACGCTCTAT.

In its sample, this clone ranks as large. Gene names are the mouse ones. The CDR3 region is CASGDRAGNTLYF. The sequenced part of the CDR3 DNA is TGTGCCAGCGGTGACAGGGCTGGAAATACGCTCTAT. The chain joins TRBV13-2 to TRBJ1-3, with D tentatively TRBD1 (5 bases). The read comes to an end 1 residue before the CDR3 does, leaving the germline J gene to fill in the end. CDR3 length: 13 residues. The germline CDR1 and CDR2 sequences are NNHNN and SYGAGS (reference sequence). Trimming took 2 bases from V and 2 from J, leaving 5 bases between them.

In regard to this clone: Germline and genes here are mouse. The read gets to within 1 residue of the CDR3 end, and the germline J gene fills in the rest. V gene TRBV16 combines with J gene TRBJ2-4; TRBD2 matches at 7 bases. The trim removed 0 bases at V and 6 bases at J, leaving 0 bases unmatched. This CDR3 comprises 13 residues. Germline V lookup: CDR1 SGHSA, CDR2 FRNQAP. The CDR3 loop reads CASSLDGGNTLYF. Partial CDR3 DNA: TGTGCAAGCAGCTTAGATGGGGGGAACACCTTGTAC.

This clone is categorized as large. All gene names here are mouse names. The read halts 1 residue ahead of the CDR3 end, with the missing end drawn from the germline J gene. The chain has TRBV16 and TRBJ2-7, with D possibly being TRBD1 (6 bases). Trimming left V 1 base short and J 4 bases short, with 8 bases between. CDR1 is SGHSA, CDR2 FRNQAP, per germline. CDR3 length equals 13 residues. CDR3 DNA, as far as it was read: TGTGCAAGCAGCTTAGGACAGGATTATGAACAGTAC. Encoded protein: CASSLGQDYEQY. The CDR3 as a whole reads CASSLGQDYEQYF.

On this clone: These gene names are mouse names. The covered CDR3 bases are TGTGCCAGCAGCCAAGATAGAAGTGCAGAAACGCTGTAT. Protein: CASSQDRSAETLY. The CDR3 in its entirety is CASSQDRSAETLYF. The chain recombines TRBV5 with TRBJ2-3; D is uncertain. The CDR3 extends 1 residue past the end of the read, so its final part is completed from the germline J gene. Germline CDR1 reads LGHNA; CDR2 reads YNLKQL (reference sequence). The CDR3 consists of 14 residues. V was trimmed by 0 bases and J by 0 bases, leaving 4 bases between them.

Of note for this clone: Each gene name is a mouse one. The DNA read from the CDR3 is TGTGCCAGCAGTCCGGGACAGGGTGAAACGCTGTAT. Protein: CASSPGQGETLY. The entire CDR3 is CASSPGQGETLYF. This rearrangement joins TRBV15 to TRBJ2-3, with 9 bases identical to TRBD1. The read gets to within 1 residue of the CDR3 end, and the germline J gene fills in the rest. The CDR3 is made up of 13 amino acids. Germline V gives CDR1 SGHND, CDR2 FRSKSL. Trimming at V came to 5 bases and at J to 6 bases, leaving 3 bases not matched to a gene. The full variable domain, in which reference TRBV15 and TRBJ2-3 provide the parts outside the CDR3, is DAGVTQTPRHEVAEKGQTIILKCEPVSGHNDLFWYRQTKIQGLELLSYFRSKSLMEDGGAFKDRFKAEMLNSSFSTLKIQPTEPKDSAVYLCASSPGQGETLYFGSGTRLTVL.

As for this clone: Gene names are mouse gene names. The CDR3 end falls 1 residue outside the read, so it is completed with the germline J gene. This chain links TRBV4 with TRBJ2-1, with D perhaps being TRBD1 or TRBD2 (5 bases each). Germline values: CDR1 LGHDT, CDR2 YNNKQL (reference sequence). With 4 bases removed from V and 4 bases from J, the gap between germline ends came to 14 bases. This CDR3 is built from 15 residues. The part of the CDR3 DNA that was read is TGTGCCAGCAGCTCCCGGGGCCCGGGGTATGCTGAGCAGTTC. It translates to CASSSRGPGYAEQF. The complete CDR3 sequence is CASSSRGPGYAEQFF.

A remark on this clone: Gene names follow the mouse nomenclature. The CDR3 end falls 1 residue outside the read, so it is completed with the germline J gene. The chain has TRBV13-3 and TRBJ1-4; TRBD1 agrees at 11 bases. Germline CDR1 is NNHDY and CDR2 is SYVADS. The CDR3 has 15 residues. The J segment lost 3 bases and the V segment lost 5 bases, leaving 3 bases of the junction unmatched. CDR3 bases read: TGTGCCAGCAGATTGGACAGGGGGCCCAACGAAAGATTATTT. This sequence encodes CASRLDRGPNERLF. The entire CDR3 protein is CASRLDRGPNERLFF.